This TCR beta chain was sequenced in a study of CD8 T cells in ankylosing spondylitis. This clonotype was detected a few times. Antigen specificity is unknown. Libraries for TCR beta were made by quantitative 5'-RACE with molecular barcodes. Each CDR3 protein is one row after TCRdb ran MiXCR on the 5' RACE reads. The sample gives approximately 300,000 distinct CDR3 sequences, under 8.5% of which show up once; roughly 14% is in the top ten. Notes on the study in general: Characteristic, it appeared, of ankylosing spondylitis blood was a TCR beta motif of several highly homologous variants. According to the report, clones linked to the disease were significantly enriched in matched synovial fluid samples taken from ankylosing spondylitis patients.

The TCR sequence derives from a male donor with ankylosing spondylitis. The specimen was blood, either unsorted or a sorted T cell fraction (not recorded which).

The CDR3 region has the DNA TGTGCCAGCAGTTACGAGCGGGAGGGCAATGAGCAGTTCTTC. Residues: CASSYEREGNEQFF. The gene calls are TRBV6-5 and TRBJ2-1; 10 bases map to TRBD2. V dropped 2 bases and J dropped 6; count of bases not matched to a gene: 1. The germline gives CDR1 MNHEY, CDR2 SVGAGI. This CDR3 spans 14 amino acids.